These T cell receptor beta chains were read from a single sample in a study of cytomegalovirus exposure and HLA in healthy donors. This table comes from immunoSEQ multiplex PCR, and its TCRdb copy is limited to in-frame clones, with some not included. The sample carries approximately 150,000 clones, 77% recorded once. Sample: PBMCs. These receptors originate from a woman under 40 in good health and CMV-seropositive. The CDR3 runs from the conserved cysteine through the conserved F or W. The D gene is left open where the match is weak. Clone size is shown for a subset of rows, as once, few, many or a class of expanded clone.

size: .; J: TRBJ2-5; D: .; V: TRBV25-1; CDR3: CASSDAQETQYF; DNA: TGTGCCAGCAGTGACGCACAGGAGACCCAGTACTTC
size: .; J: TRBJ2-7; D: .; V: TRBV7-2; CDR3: CASSLRGTVSYEQYF; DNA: TGTGCCAGCAGCTTACGCGGGACGGTCTCCTACGAGCAGTACTTC
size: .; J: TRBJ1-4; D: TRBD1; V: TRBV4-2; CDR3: CASSQGGGGPNEKLFF; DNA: TGTGCCAGCAGCCAAGGAGGGGGCGGCCCTAATGAAAAACTGTTTTTT
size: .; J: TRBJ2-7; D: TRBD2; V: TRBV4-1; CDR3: CASSHPAGGSYEQYF; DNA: TGCGCCAGCAGCCACCCAGCGGGAGGCTCCTACGAGCAGTACTTC
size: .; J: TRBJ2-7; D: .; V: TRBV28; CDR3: CASSLLAGPSEQYF; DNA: TGTGCCAGCAGTTTATTGGCAGGGCCATCCGAGCAGTACTTC
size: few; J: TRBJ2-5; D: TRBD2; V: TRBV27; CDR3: CASIPSAGLAGVETQYF; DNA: TGTGCCAGCATCCCCTCCGCCGGACTAGCGGGAGTAGAGACCCAGTACTTC
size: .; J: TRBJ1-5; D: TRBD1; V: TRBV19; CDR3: CASRGQGVWNQPQHF; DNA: TGTGCCAGTAGAGGCCAGGGGGTCTGGAATCAGCCCCAGCATTTT
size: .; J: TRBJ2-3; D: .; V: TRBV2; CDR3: CASTQGRADTQYF; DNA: TGTGCCAGCACACAGGGCCGGGCAGATACGCAGTATTTT
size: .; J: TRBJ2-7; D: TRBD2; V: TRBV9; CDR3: CASSSNPGTSDYEQYF; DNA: TGTGCCAGCAGCTCCAACCCCGGGACTAGTGACTACGAGCAGTACTTC
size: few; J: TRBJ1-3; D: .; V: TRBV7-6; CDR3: CASSSAPGGAGNTIYF; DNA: TGTGCCAGCAGCTCCGCCCCGGGGGGAGCTGGAAACACCATATATTTT
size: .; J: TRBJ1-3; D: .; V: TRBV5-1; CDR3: CASSLESQGSGNTIYF; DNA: TGCGCCAGCAGCTTGGAGAGTCAGGGCTCTGGAAACACCATATATTTT
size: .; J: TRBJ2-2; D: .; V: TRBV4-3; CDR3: CASSQLPGLPGGELFF; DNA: TGCGCCAGCAGCCAACTGCCGGGACTCCCAGGCGGGGAGCTGTTTTTT
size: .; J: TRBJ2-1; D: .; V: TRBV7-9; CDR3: CASSLEPHEQFF; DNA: TGTGCCAGCAGCTTAGAGCCCCATGAGCAGTTCTTC
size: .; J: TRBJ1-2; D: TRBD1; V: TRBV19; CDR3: CASSQTGGNYGYTF; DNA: TGTGCCAGTAGTCAGACAGGGGGCAACTATGGCTACACCTTC
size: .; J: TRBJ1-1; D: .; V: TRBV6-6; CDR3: CASRARVYVNTEAFF; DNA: TGTGCCAGCAGAGCCCGGGTATACGTGAACACTGAAGCTTTCTTT
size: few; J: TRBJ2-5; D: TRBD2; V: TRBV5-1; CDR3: CASSLLSGRAQETQYF; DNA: TGCGCCAGCAGCTTGCTCAGCGGGAGGGCACAAGAGACCCAGTACTTC
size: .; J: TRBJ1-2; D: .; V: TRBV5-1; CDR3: CASSLGGQLTSERGYTF; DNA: TGCGCCAGCAGCTTGGGAGGACAGCTGACATCGGAGCGGGGCTACACCTTC
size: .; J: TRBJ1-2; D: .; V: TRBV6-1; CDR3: CASSERVEGTGGYTF; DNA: TGTGCCAGCAGTGAACGGGTAGAAGGAACGGGTGGCTACACCTTC
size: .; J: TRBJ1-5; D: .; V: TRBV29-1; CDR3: CSVEDGQGNQPQHF; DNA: TGCAGCGTGGAAGATGGGCAGGGGAACCAGCCCCAGCATTTT
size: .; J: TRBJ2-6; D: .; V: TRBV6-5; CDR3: CASSYSQVPGANVLTF; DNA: TGTGCCAGCAGTTACTCGCAGGTACCCGGGGCCAACGTCCTGACTTTC